Listed below are T cell receptor beta chains from one sample, sequenced in a study of shared clonotypes between healthy human individuals. Repertoires were generated with immunoSEQ multiplex PCR, while TCRdb's copy carries only in-frame clones and drops some. The sample holds around 2.5 million clones, approximately 93% seen once. Sequencing was performed on naive CD4+ T cells from PBMCs. The receptors were sampled from a man aged 18 to 29 in good health. Some clones in this sample may be carry-over from other donors' samples. CDR3s leave out the opening cysteine and the closing phenylalanine or tryptophan. Fields, in order: V gene, clone size, J gene, CDR3 protein. Clone size is stated in some rows and not others, as once, few, many or a class when expanded.

TRBV29-1,-,TRBJ2-3,SVWTSEGTDTQY
TRBV5-1,-,TRBJ2-1,ASSLGLAGLYNEQF
TRBV4-3,-,TRBJ2-2,ASSQAVTGELF
TRBV7-3,-,TRBJ2-5,ASSPTDVGQGSGRKGQETQY
TRBV29-1,-,TRBJ2-1,SVERGLIKNEQF
TRBV5-1,-,TRBJ2-3,ASSLGGLAGAGSDTQY
TRBV21-1,-,TRBJ2-7,ASSKFGGQSVEQY
TRBV5-1,-,TRBJ2-2,ASSFSGTGNTGELF
TRBV5-8,-,TRBJ1-5,ASSLHFGTGSVVGNQPQH
TRBV2,-,TRBJ2-7,ASLFRGSSYEQY
TRBV19,-,TRBJ2-3,ASSIAGTDTQY
TRBV5-8,-,TRBJ2-1,ASRHRAGGPFNEQF
TRBV7-9,-,TRBJ2-3,ASSPGQLSTDTQY
TRBV27,-,TRBJ2-1,ASRNGLAGAVWGNEQF
TRBV2,-,TRBJ2-3,ASRVAGGPGDTQY
TRBV5-4,-,TRBJ2-4,ASSLGGMAKNIQY
TRBV5-1,-,TRBJ2-7,ASSPGENEQY
TRBV7-2,-,TRBJ2-5,ASSSGLTSAETQY
TRBV27,-,TRBJ1-2,ASSLKYATSNYGYT
TRBV5-1,-,TRBJ2-1,ASTPLDGPYNEQF
TRBV7-8,-,TRBJ2-7,ASSLGLPQSGRAYEQY
TRBV28,-,TRBJ1-2,ASSLYREGYGYT
TRBV6-7,few,TRBJ2-7,ASSYEPEQY
TRBV11-1,-,TRBJ2-7,ASSPDRVKQY